This TCR beta chain was sequenced in a study of T cell responses to AZD1222 COVID-19 vaccine. The table came from immunoSEQ multiplex PCR; TCRdb's copy has only in-frame clones and leaves some out. The table shows under 110,000 clones, with over 75% occurring only once. Trimming pared 6 bases from V and 5 bases from J, leaving 13 bases between. CDR3 length: 14 amino acids. The germline CDR1 and CDR2 sequences are ENHRY and SYGVKD. The receptor comes from an adult in good health. The rearrangement joins TRBV10-3 to TRBJ2-2; tentative D call: TRBD2 (5 bases). The sequencing used peripheral blood, collected on day 0 of AZD1222 vaccination. The CDR3 spells CAIRKGVVTGELFF. The CDR3 DNA is TGTGCCATCAGGAAGGGAGTAGTGACCGGGGAGCTGTTTTTT.